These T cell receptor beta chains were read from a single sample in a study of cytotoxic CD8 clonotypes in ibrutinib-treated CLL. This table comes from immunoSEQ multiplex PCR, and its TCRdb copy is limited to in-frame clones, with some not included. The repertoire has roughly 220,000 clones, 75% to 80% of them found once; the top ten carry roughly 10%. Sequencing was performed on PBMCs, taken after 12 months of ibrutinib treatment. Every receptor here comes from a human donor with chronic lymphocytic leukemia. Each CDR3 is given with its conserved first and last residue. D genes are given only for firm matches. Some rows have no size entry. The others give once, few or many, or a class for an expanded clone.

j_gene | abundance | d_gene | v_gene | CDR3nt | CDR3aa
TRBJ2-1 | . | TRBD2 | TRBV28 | TGTGCCAGCAGGCCATCGGGGGGTGAGCAGTTCTTC | CASRPSGGEQFF
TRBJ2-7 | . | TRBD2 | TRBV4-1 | TGCGCCAGCAGCCTTCACCCTAGCGGGGGCATCTCCTACGAGCAGTACTTC | CASSLHPSGGISYEQYF
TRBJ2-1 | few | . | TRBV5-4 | TGTGCCAGCTCAGCTTACCGTGAGCAGTTCTTC | CASSAYREQFF
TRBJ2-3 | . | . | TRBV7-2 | TGTGCCAGCAGCCTAGGGGGGTTTGGAGATACGCAGTATTTT | CASSLGGFGDTQYF
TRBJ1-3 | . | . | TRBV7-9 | TGTGCCAGCAGACCCTCTGGAAACACCATATATTTT | CASRPSGNTIYF
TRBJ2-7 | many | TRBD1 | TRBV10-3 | TGTGCCATCAGCGGACTCCGGGACAGGGTCGGGTACGAGCAGTACTTC | CAISGLRDRVGYEQYF
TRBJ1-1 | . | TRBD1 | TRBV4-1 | TGCGCCAGCAGCCCCGGGACAGGGAACACTGAAGCTTTCTTT | CASSPGTGNTEAFF
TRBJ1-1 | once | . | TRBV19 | TGTGCCAGTAGTATAGGGCAGTTGAACACTGAAGCTTTCTTT | CASSIGQLNTEAFF
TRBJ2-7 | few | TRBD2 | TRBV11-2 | TGTGCCAGCAGCCACCCCAGGACTAGCGGGAATACCTACGAGCAGTACTTC | CASSHPRTSGNTYEQYF
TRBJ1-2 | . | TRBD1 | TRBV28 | TGTGCCAGCACCATACAGGGGATCTATGGCTACACCTTC | CASTIQGIYGYTF
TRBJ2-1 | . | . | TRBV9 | TGTGCCAGCAGCGTAGTTAGCGGAAGCTCCTACAATGAGCAGTTCTTC | CASSVVSGSSYNEQFF